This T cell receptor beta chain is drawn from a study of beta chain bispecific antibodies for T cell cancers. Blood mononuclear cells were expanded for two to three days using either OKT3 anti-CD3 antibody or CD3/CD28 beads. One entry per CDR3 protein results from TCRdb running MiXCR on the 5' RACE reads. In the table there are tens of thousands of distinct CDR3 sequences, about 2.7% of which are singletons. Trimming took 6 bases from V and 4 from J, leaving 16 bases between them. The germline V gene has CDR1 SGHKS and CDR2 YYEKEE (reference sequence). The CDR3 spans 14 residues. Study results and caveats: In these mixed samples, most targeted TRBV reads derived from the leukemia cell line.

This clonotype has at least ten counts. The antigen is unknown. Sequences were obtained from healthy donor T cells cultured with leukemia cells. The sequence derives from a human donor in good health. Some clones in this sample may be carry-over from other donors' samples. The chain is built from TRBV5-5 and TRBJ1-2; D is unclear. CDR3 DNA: TGTGCCAGCAACACTTGGGGTGTGTCCTATGGCTACACCTTC. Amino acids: CASNTWGVSYGYTF.